The clone carrying this T cell receptor beta chain was counted only a few times. Molecular barcoding with unique molecular identifiers was used for the TCRbeta library. One entry per CDR3 protein, called by TCRdb with MiXCR from the PCR reads. The profile shows about 500,000 distinct CDR3 sequences, over 25% of them singletons. This specimen belongs to a study of T-cell reconstitution after alpha-beta-depleted transplantation in children. This CDR3 has 15 residues. V lost 5 bases, J lost 2 bases, and 4 bases stayed unmatched. From germline, CDR1 is SGHAT and CDR2 FQDESV (reference sequence). Sequencing was performed on PBMCs from the stem cell graft donor, taken from the stem cell graft. The receptor was isolated from a human donor who donated a stem cell graft to a child with aplastic anemia. The chain carries TRBV11-1 and TRBJ2-7; 12 nucleotides align to TRBD1. The CDR3 DNA follows: TGTGCCAGCAGCGCCCGGGACAGGGGGCCCTACGAGCAGTACTTC. As protein: CASSARDRGPYEQYF.